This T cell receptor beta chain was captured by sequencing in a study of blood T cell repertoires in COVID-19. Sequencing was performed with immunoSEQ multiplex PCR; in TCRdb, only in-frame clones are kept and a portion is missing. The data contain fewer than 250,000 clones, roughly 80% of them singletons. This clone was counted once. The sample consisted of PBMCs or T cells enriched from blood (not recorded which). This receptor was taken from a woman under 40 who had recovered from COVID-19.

CDR3 DNA: TGTGCCAGCAGCTTTAGGGGACAGGCGGGTCAGCCCCAGCATTTT. Its protein is CASSFRGQAGQPQHF. The chain recombines TRBV7-2 with TRBJ1-5; 8 nucleotides align to TRBD1. V was clipped by 3 bases and J by 6 bases; unmatched bases: 7. This CDR3 has 15 residues. The germline CDR1 and CDR2 sequences are SGHTA and FQGNSA.